A selection of T cell receptor beta chains follows, all from one sample in a study of beta chain features in type 1 diabetes. Produced via immunoSEQ multiplex PCR; TCRdb's table is partial and in-frame only. The sample records under 400,000 clones, 14% being singletons. Material: central memory CD4+ T cells from blood. The source of these receptors is a man aged 30 to 39 in good health. Both conserved end residues are part of each CDR3. The order of the fields is clone size, D gene, V gene, J gene, CDR3 protein, CDR3 DNA. A D gene is named only where the DNA matches it firmly. Size values are once, few and many counts, or a class for expanded clones, and some rows have none.

>few|.|TRBV4-3|TRBJ2-5
CASSQDPGDGETQYF
TGCGCCAGCAGCCAAGATCCGGGGGACGGAGAGACCCAGTACTTC
>.|TRBD1|TRBV6-1|TRBJ1-4
CASSDRVVEKLFF
TGTGCCAGCAGCGACAGGGTAGTCGAAAAACTGTTTTTT
>few|.|TRBV7-8|TRBJ2-2
CASSSVRGTGELFF
TGTGCCAGCAGCTCCGTAAGGGGAACCGGGGAGCTGTTTTTT
>.|.|TRBV7-2|TRBJ2-7
CASSWTPGSSYEQYF
TGTGCCAGCAGCTGGACACCCGGATCCTCCTACGAGCAGTACTTC
>.|.|TRBV2|TRBJ2-7
CASSGGSTLSEQYF
TGTGCCAGCAGCGGTGGTAGCACACTTTCTGAGCAGTACTTC
>many|TRBD1|TRBV11-2|TRBJ2-7
CASSSKTGFSSYEQYF
TGTGCCAGCAGCTCGAAGACAGGGTTCAGCTCCTACGAGCAGTACTTC
>few|TRBD1|TRBV18|TRBJ1-2
CASSLWTGKGYTF
TGTGCCAGCTCACTTTGGACAGGGAAAGGCTACACCTTC
>.|TRBD2|TRBV7-6|TRBJ2-1
CASSLLGLAGGPTGNEQFF
TGTGCCAGCAGCTTACTCGGACTAGCGGGGGGGCCTACTGGCAATGAGCAGTTCTTC
>few|TRBD2|TRBV7-2|TRBJ2-3
CASSSGGKSDTQYF
TGTGCCAGCAGTTCCGGGGGGAAGTCAGATACGCAGTATTTT
>few|.|TRBV5-6|TRBJ1-2
CASSSREAGALIYGYTF
TGTGCCAGCAGCTCTCGAGAGGCGGGGGCCCTGATCTATGGCTACACCTTC
>.|.|TRBV19|TRBJ1-1
CASSLPGALNTEAFF
TGTGCCAGTAGCCTCCCCGGGGCCCTGAACACTGAAGCTTTCTTT
>.|.|TRBV6-5|TRBJ1-6
CASSRPSSYNSPLHF
TGTGCCAGCAGTCGGCCGAGCTCCTATAATTCACCCCTCCACTTT
>few|.|TRBV7-2|TRBJ2-1
CASSVTRDYNEQFF
TGTGCCAGCAGCGTAACCCGGGACTACAATGAGCAGTTCTTC
>few|.|TRBV30|TRBJ1-5
CAWSAGTSLPAQHF
TGTGCCTGGAGTGCCGGGACATCTTTGCCGGCCCAGCATTTT
>many|TRBD2|TRBV5-5|TRBJ2-5
CASSPRTSGETQYF
TGTGCCAGCAGCCCCCGGACTAGCGGGGAGACCCAGTACTTC
>.|TRBD1|TRBV19|TRBJ1-5
CASSIRGLPRSNQPQHF
TGTGCCAGTAGTATTAGGGGGCTCCCCCGCAGCAATCAGCCCCAGCATTTT
>.|.|TRBV7-3|TRBJ2-3
CASSYQGTTDTQYF
TGTGCCAGCAGCTACCAGGGGACCACAGATACGCAGTATTTT
>few|TRBD1|TRBV5-6|TRBJ2-1
CASSRDRGQFF
TGTGCCAGCAGCAGGGACAGGGGGCAGTTCTTC
>.|TRBD1|TRBV7-9|TRBJ2-1
CASSLLVRTGINNEQFF
TGTGCCAGCAGCTTGCTGGTCCGGACAGGGATAAACAATGAGCAGTTCTTC
>few|.|TRBV6-5|TRBJ1-2
CASSEARGYGYTF
TGTGCCAGCAGTGAAGCCAGGGGCTATGGCTACACCTTC
>.|TRBD2|TRBV6-5|TRBJ2-7
CASSPWTSGSYEQYF
TGTGCCAGCAGTCCCTGGACTAGCGGCTCCTACGAGCAGTACTTC
>many|.|TRBV4-2|TRBJ2-1
CASSQFSGKNEQFF
TGTGCCAGCAGCCAATTTTCAGGGAAGAATGAGCAGTTCTTC
>few|.|TRBV6-1|TRBJ1-1
CASSEILDSEAFF
TGTGCCAGCAGTGAAATCTTGGACTCCGAAGCTTTCTTT
>.|.|TRBV5-6|TRBJ1-3
CASSFLDTGHRSGNTIYF
TGTGCCAGCAGCTTTCTGGACACAGGGCACCGCTCTGGAAACACCATATATTTT
>.|.|TRBV11-2|TRBJ1-1
CASSLTTGNTEAFF
TGTGCCAGCAGCCTAACGACAGGGAACACTGAAGCTTTCTTT
>.|TRBD1|TRBV4-1|TRBJ2-7
CASSYGQARYEQYF
TGTGCCAGCAGCTACGGACAGGCCCGTTACGAGCAGTACTTC
>.|TRBD2|TRBV9|TRBJ2-1
CASSHPIKGQVTSGRSEQFF
TGTGCCAGCAGCCACCCTATTAAAGGACAGGTTACTAGCGGGAGGTCTGAGCAGTTCTTC
>.|.|TRBV4-3|TRBJ1-2
CASSQPGQRRIYGYTF
TGCGCCAGCAGCCAGCCAGGACAGCGGCGGATTTATGGCTACACCTTC
>few|TRBD2|TRBV6-5|TRBJ2-3
CASSYSSASGRNTQYF
TGTGCCAGCAGTTACTCGTCGGCTAGCGGAAGAAATACGCAGTATTTT
>.|.|TRBV5-1|TRBJ2-1
CASSPGPTNNEQFF
TGCGCCAGCAGCCCGGGACCCACTAACAATGAGCAGTTCTTC
>few|.|TRBV14|TRBJ2-2
CASSQDGTSVGELFF
TGTGCCAGCAGCCAAGATGGGACATCGGTCGGGGAGCTGTTTTTT
>.|.|TRBV30|TRBJ1-1
CAWSPLGPGRGPNTEAFF
TGTGCCTGGAGTCCGTTAGGTCCAGGCCGGGGCCCAAACACTGAAGCTTTCTTT
>many|.|TRBV28|TRBJ1-1
CASSSFLGGTEAFF
TGTGCCAGCAGTTCGTTTTTAGGGGGCACTGAAGCTTTCTTT
>.|.|TRBV7-2|TRBJ2-5
CASSLGTGGQGTQYF
TGTGCCAGCAGCTTAGGGACTGGAGGGCAGGGGACCCAGTACTTC
>few|TRBD1|TRBV11-2|TRBJ1-6
CASSTDRGNSPLHF
TGTGCCAGCAGCACAGACAGGGGTAATTCACCCCTCCACTTT
>.|TRBD2|TRBV6-4|TRBJ2-3
CASSTAAGGPNTQYF
TGTGCCAGCAGTACGGCGGCGGGAGGGCCAAATACGCAGTATTTT
>.|.|TRBV29-1|TRBJ1-2
CSYQTFGGYTF
TGCAGCTACCAGACGTTTGGGGGCTACACCTTC
>.|.|TRBV30|TRBJ1-3
CAWSRPPNRAGNTIYF
TGTGCCTGGAGCAGACCCCCAAACAGGGCTGGAAACACCATATATTTT
>.|.|TRBV9|TRBJ2-1
CASSVVNNEQFF
TGTGCCAGCAGCGTAGTAAACAATGAGCAGTTCTTC
>once|.|TRBV6-1|TRBJ2-7
CASSERGISYEQYF
TGTGCCAGCAGTGAGAGGGGGATTTCCTACGAGCAGTACTTC
>.|.|TRBV5-4|TRBJ1-1
CASTLGSSLGNTEAFF
TGTGCCAGCACCCTAGGTTCTTCACTAGGGAACACTGAAGCTTTCTTT
>few|TRBD1|TRBV2|TRBJ1-4
CASSALRQGQSEKLFF
TGTGCCAGCAGCGCGCTCCGACAGGGCCAGAGTGAAAAACTGTTTTTT
>few|.|TRBV4-2|TRBJ2-1
CASAFGGPKNEQFF
TGTGCCAGTGCCTTTGGGGGGCCTAAAAATGAGCAGTTCTTC
>few|.|TRBV27|TRBJ2-2
CASSLYRRRTNTGELFF
TGTGCCAGCAGTTTATATCGTCGTCGGACGAACACCGGGGAGCTGTTTTTT
>.|.|TRBV18|TRBJ2-3
CASSPPRTVSTDTQYF
TGTGCCAGCTCACCACCGAGGACGGTTAGCACAGATACGCAGTATTTT
>.|.|TRBV9|TRBJ1-2
CASSQEQGGGYTF
TGTGCCAGCAGCCAAGAGCAGGGCGGCGGCTACACCTTC
>.|.|TRBV5-1|TRBJ1-1
CASSLDVRSNTEAFF
TGCGCCAGCAGCTTGGACGTCAGATCGAACACTGAAGCTTTCTTT
>.|TRBD2|TRBV5-1|TRBJ2-5
CASSLSGSSKTQYF
TGCGCCAGCAGCTTAAGCGGGAGTTCGAAGACCCAGTACTTC
>few|.|TRBV20-1|TRBJ2-6
CRRGANVLTF
TGCAGGCGCGGGGCCAACGTCCTGACTTTC
>few|TRBD1|TRBV30|TRBJ2-5
CAWSKGAETQYF
TGTGCCTGGAGTAAGGGGGCCGAGACCCAGTACTTC
>few|.|TRBV2|TRBJ1-2
CASSQSTGSDGYTF
TGTGCCAGCAGCCAATCAACAGGATCGGATGGCTACACCTTC
>many|.|TRBV7-9|TRBJ2-1
CASSRASASNEQFF
TGTGCCAGCAGTCGAGCTAGCGCGAGTAATGAGCAGTTCTTC
>.|.|TRBV6-5|TRBJ1-6
CASSYSSGVGSPLHF
TGTGCCAGCAGTTACTCTTCCGGGGTTGGTTCACCCCTCCACTTT
>few|.|TRBV6-1|TRBJ1-1
CASVLSEAFF
TGTGCCAGCGTCTTATCTGAAGCTTTCTTT